The rows below give T cell receptor beta chains drawn from one sample of a study of regulatory T cells in long-lasting Graves disease. Each CDR3 protein is one row after TCRdb ran MiXCR on the multiplex PCR reads. The data hold fewer than 500,000 distinct CDR3 sequences, with around 15% observed a single time. These data also formed part of another study, on T cells in Graves' hyperthyroidism and ophthalmopathy.

The source was peripheral blood mononuclear cells (PBMCs), collected at new diagnosis, from a patient treated with antithyroid drugs. Receptors originate from a man between 40 and 49 years old with Graves disease. Both conserved end residues are trimmed from each CDR3. The D gene is left open where the match is weak. Size tells how often a clone was seen (once, few, many) or the class of an expanded clone, and some rows leave it out.

CDR3 length: 15; V gene: TRBV24-1; D gene: TRBD2; clone size: few; CDR3 protein: ANRTGRLAGVVNEQY
CDR3 length: 10; V gene: TRBV20-1; D gene: NA; clone size: NA; CDR3 protein: SVRRGTNEQF
CDR3 length: 10; V gene: TRBV3-1; D gene: NA; clone size: many; CDR3 protein: ASSPSLGERY
CDR3 length: 13; V gene: TRBV6-2/TRBV6-3; D gene: NA; clone size: many; CDR3 protein: ASSYSDSSTDTQY
CDR3 length: 13; V gene: TRBV20-1; D gene: TRBD2; clone size: NA; CDR3 protein: SARDPLAGDNEQF
CDR3 length: 11; V gene: TRBV5-1; D gene: NA; clone size: once; CDR3 protein: ASKLGQSTEAF
CDR3 length: 13; V gene: TRBV7-2; D gene: TRBD2; clone size: few; CDR3 protein: ASSLVRESWYEQY
CDR3 length: 9; V gene: TRBV12-5; D gene: NA; clone size: many; CDR3 protein: ASGLSTEAF
CDR3 length: 16; V gene: TRBV15; D gene: TRBD1; clone size: NA; CDR3 protein: ATSRDQGAGLAKNIQY
CDR3 length: 10; V gene: TRBV20-1; D gene: NA; clone size: many; CDR3 protein: SARTAHYGYT
CDR3 length: 17; V gene: TRBV7-2; D gene: TRBD2; clone size: NA; CDR3 protein: ASSPGLAGGPMSTGELF
CDR3 length: 14; V gene: TRBV12-5; D gene: TRBD1; clone size: many; CDR3 protein: ASGLAGQGALSAQH
CDR3 length: 12; V gene: TRBV5-1; D gene: TRBD1; clone size: many; CDR3 protein: ASSLWDSQETQY
CDR3 length: 15; V gene: TRBV24-1; D gene: TRBD1; clone size: many; CDR3 protein: ATSDFPSGGTYNEQF
CDR3 length: 15; V gene: TRBV3-1; D gene: TRBD2; clone size: many; CDR3 protein: ASSQYPAGDRTDTQY
CDR3 length: 12; V gene: TRBV20-1; D gene: TRBD2; clone size: NA; CDR3 protein: SARGSGTHNEQF
CDR3 length: 10; V gene: TRBV2; D gene: NA; clone size: many; CDR3 protein: ASSEAPFTEY
CDR3 length: 14; V gene: TRBV28; D gene: NA; clone size: many; CDR3 protein: ASSKLSGRPADTQY
CDR3 length: 11; V gene: TRBV10-3; D gene: NA; clone size: many; CDR3 protein: AISSESSYGYT
CDR3 length: 11; V gene: TRBV27; D gene: TRBD1; clone size: NA; CDR3 protein: ASSIDREAEAF
CDR3 length: 10; V gene: TRBV10-2; D gene: NA; clone size: few; CDR3 protein: ASYQRDVTQY
CDR3 length: 12; V gene: TRBV3-1; D gene: TRBD2; clone size: NA; CDR3 protein: ASSQVLGGNEQF
CDR3 length: 11; V gene: TRBV27; D gene: NA; clone size: many; CDR3 protein: ASSLSGNSPLH
CDR3 length: 12; V gene: TRBV2; D gene: NA; clone size: many; CDR3 protein: ASSGASVLGTQY
CDR3 length: 11; V gene: TRBV15; D gene: NA; clone size: many; CDR3 protein: ATSRDGVQPQH
CDR3 length: 12; V gene: TRBV24-1; D gene: NA; clone size: many; CDR3 protein: ATRDSQAAETQY
CDR3 length: 14; V gene: TRBV5-1; D gene: TRBD2; clone size: many; CDR3 protein: ASSFGAGGGQETQY
CDR3 length: 13; V gene: TRBV20-1; D gene: NA; clone size: many; CDR3 protein: SATSGSSAADTQY